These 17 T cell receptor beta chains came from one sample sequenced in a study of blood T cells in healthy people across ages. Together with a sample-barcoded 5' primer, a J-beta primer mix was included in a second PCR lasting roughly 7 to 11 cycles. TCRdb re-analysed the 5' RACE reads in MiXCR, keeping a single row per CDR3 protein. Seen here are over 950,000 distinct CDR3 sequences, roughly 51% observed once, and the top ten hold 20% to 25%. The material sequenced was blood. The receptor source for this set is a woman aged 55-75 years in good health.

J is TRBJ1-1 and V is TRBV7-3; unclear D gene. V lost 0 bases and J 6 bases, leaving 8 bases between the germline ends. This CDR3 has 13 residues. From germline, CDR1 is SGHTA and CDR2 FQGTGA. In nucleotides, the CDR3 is TGTGCCAGCAGCTTAACGTTCGGGGCTGAAGCTTTCTTT. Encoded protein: CASSLTFGAEAFF. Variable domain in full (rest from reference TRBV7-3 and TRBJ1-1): GAGVSQTPSNKVTEKGKYVELRCDPISGHTALYWYRQSLGQGPEFLIYFQGTGAADDSGLPNDRFFAVRPEGSVSTLKIQRTERGDSAVYLCASSLTFGAEAFFGQGTRLTVV.

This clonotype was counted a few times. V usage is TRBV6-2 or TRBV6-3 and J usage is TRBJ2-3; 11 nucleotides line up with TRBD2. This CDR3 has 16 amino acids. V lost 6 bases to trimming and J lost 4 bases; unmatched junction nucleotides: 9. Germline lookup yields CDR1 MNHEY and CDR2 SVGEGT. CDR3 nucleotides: TGTGCCAGCAGACCCGATAGCGGGAGGGTCGCAGATACGCAGTATTTT. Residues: CASRPDSGRVADTQYF.

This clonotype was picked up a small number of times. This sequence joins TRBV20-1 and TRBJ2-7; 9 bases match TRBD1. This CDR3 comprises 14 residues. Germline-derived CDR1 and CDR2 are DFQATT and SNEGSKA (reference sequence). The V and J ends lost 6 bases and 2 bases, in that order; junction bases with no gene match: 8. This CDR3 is CSAIPGQGAYEQYF. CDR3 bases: TGCAGTGCGATTCCGGGACAGGGTGCCTACGAGCAGTACTTC.

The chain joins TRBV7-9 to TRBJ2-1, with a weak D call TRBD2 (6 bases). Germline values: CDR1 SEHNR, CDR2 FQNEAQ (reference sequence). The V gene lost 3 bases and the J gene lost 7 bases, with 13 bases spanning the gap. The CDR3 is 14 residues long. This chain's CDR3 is CASSFRDWENEQFF. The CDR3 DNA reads TGTGCCAGCAGCTTCAGGGACTGGGAGAATGAGCAGTTCTTC.

For the CDR3, the DNA is TGCGCCAGCAGCTTCCAATTTAGTTCCTACAATGAGCAGTACTTC. Translation gives CASSFQFSSYNEQYF. The chain combines TRBV5-1 with TRBJ2-1, with D hard to call. The DNA end is more similar to TRBJ2-7, so the J call may be wrong. This CDR3 is built from 15 residues. Germline V gives CDR1 SGHRS, CDR2 YFSETQ.

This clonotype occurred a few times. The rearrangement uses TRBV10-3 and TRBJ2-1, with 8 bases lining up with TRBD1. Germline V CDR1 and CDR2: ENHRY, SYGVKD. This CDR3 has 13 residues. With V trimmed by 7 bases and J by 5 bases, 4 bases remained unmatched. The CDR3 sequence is CAIMGQANNEQFF. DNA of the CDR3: TGTGCCATCATGGGACAGGCTAACAATGAGCAGTTCTTC.

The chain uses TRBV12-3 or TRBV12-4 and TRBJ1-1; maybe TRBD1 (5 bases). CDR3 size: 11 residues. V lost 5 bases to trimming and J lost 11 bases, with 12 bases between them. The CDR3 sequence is CASSVGKGAFF. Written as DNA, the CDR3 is TGTGCCAGCAGTGTAGGAAAGGGGGCTTTCTTT.

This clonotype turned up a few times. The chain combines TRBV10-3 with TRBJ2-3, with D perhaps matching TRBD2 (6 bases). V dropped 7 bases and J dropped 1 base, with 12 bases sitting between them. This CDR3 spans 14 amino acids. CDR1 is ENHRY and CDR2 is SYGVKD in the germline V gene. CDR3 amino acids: CAIKGGGGTDTQYF. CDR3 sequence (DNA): TGTGCCATCAAGGGCGGCGGGGGCACAGATACGCAGTATTTT.

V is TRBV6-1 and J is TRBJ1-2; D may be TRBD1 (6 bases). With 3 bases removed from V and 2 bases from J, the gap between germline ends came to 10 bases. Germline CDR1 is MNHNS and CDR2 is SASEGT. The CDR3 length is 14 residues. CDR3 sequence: CASSEAGQNYGYTF. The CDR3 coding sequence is TGTGCCAGCAGTGAGGCCGGACAGAACTATGGCTACACCTTC.

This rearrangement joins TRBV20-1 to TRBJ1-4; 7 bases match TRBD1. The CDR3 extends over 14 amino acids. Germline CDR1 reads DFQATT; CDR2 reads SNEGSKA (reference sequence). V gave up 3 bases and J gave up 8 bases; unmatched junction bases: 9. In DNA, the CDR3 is TGCAGTGCTAGCCACAGGGGCTTTAGCGAAAAACTGTTTTTT. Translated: CSASHRGFSEKLFF.

The CDR3 region is CGGHPTGTGYGYTF. In DNA, the CDR3 is TGCGGCGGTCATCCGACTGGGACGGGCTATGGCTACACCTTC. The chain joins TRBV29-1 to TRBJ1-2; weak D call: TRBD1 (5 bases). The length of the CDR3 is 14 residues. Germline-derived CDR1 and CDR2 are SQVTM and ANQGSEA. Full variable domain (remainder filled in from reference TRBV29-1 and TRBJ1-2): SAVISQKPSRDICQRGTSLTIQCQVDSQVTMMFWYRQQPGQSLTLIATANQGSEATYESGFVIDKFPISRPNLTFSTLTVSNMSPEDSSIYLCGGHPTGTGYGYTFGSGTRLTVV.

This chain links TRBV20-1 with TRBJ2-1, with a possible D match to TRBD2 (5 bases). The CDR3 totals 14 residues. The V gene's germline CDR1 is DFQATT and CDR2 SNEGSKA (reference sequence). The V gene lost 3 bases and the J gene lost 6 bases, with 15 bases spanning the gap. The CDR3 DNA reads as TGCAGTGCTAGTATGGGTAGCGTTTCCAATGAGCAGTTCTTC. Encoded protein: CSASMGSVSNEQFF.

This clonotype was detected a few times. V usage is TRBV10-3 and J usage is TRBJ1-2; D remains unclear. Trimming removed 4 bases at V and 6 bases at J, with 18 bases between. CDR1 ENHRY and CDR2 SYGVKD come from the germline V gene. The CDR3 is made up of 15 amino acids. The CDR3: CAISARASKEDGYTF. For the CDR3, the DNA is TGTGCCATCAGTGCGAGGGCCTCCAAGGAAGATGGCTACACCTTC.

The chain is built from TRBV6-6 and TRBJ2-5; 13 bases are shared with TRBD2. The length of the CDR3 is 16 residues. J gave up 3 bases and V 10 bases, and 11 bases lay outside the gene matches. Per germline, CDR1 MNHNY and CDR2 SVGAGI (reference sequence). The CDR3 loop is CATTRTSGRRKETQYF. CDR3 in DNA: TGTGCCACTACCCGGACTAGCGGGAGAAGAAAAGAGACCCAGTACTTC.

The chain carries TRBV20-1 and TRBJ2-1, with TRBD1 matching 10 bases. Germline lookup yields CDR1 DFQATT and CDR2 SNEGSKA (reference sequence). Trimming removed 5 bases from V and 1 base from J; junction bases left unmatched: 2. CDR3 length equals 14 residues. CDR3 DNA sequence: TGCAGTGCTGGGGACAGGGGATCCTACAATGAGCAGTTCTTC. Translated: CSAGDRGSYNEQFF.

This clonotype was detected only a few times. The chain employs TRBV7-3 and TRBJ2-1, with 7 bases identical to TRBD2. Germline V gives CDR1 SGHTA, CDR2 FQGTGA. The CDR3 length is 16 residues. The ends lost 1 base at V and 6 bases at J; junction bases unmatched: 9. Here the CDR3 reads CASSLRAGVLANEQFF. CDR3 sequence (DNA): TGTGCCAGCAGCTTAAGGGCGGGAGTCTTAGCCAATGAGCAGTTCTTC.

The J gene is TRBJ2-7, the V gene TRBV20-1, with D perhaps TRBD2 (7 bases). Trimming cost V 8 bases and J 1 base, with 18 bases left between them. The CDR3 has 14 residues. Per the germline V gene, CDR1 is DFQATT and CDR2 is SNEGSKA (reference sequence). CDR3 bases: TGCAGTTCCAAGGGGGGAGGGGCATCCTACGAGCAGTACTTC. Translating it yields CSSKGGGASYEQYF.